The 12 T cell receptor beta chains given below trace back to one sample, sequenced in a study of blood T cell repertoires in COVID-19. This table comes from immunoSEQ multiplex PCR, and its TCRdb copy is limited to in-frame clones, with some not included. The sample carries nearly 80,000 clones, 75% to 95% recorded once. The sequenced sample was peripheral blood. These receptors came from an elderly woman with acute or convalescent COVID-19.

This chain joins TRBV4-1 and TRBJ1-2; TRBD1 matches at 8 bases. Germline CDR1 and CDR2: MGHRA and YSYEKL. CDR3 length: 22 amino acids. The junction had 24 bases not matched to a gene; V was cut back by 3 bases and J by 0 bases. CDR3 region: CASSHATGFADRGGATNYGYTF. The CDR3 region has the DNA TGCGCCAGCAGCCATGCTACAGGGTTTGCAGACAGGGGCGGGGCTACTAACTATGGCTACACCTTC.

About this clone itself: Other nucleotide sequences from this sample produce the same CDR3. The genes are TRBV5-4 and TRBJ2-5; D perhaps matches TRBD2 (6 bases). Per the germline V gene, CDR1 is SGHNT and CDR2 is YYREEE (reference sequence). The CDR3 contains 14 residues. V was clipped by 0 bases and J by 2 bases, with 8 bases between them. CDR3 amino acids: CASSLGGTQETQYF. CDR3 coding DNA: TGTGCCAGCAGCTTGGGGGGGACTCAAGAGACCCAGTACTTC.

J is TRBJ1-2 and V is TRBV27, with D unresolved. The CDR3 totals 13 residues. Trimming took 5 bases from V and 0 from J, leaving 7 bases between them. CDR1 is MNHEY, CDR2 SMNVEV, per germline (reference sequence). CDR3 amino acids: CASSLNPNYGYTF. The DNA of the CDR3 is TGTGCCAGCAGTCTAAACCCTAACTATGGCTACACCTTC.

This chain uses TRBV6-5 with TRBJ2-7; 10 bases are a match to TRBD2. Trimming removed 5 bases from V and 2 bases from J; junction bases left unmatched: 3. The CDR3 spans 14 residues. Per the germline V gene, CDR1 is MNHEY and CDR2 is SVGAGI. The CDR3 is CASSLTSGTYEQYF. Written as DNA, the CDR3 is TGTGCCAGCAGTCTTACTAGCGGGACCTACGAGCAGTACTTC.

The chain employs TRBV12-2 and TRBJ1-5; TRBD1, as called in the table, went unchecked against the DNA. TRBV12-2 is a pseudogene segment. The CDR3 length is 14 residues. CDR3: CEVRGQGVNQPQHF. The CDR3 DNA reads TGCGAAGTTCGAGGACAGGGGGTGAATCAGCCCCAGCATTTT.

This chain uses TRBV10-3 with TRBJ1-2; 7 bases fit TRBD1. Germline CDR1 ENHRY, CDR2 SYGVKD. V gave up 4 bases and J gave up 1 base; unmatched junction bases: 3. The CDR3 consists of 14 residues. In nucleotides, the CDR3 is TGTGCCATCAGTGGCAGGGGGGATAACTATGGCTACACCTTC. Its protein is CAISGRGDNYGYTF.

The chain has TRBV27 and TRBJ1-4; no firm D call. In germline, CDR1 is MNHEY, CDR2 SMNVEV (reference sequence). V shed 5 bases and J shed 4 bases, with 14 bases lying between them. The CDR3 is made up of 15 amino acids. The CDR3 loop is CASSPHRGVNEKLFF. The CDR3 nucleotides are TGTGCCAGCAGTCCACATCGGGGAGTTAATGAAAAACTGTTTTTT. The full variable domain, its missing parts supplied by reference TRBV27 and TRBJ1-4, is EAQVTQNPRYLITVTGKKLTVTCSQNMNHEYMSWYRQDPGLGLRQIYYSMNVEVTDKGDVPEGYKVSRKEKRNFPLILESPSPNQTSLYFCASSPHRGVNEKLFFGSGTQLSVL.

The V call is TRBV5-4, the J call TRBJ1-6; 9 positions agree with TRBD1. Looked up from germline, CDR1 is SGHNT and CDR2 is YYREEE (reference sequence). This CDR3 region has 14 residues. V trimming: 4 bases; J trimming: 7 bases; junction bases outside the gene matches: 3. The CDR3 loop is CASSRDRENSPLHF. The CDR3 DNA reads TGTGCCAGCAGCCGGGACAGGGAAAATTCACCCCTCCACTTT.

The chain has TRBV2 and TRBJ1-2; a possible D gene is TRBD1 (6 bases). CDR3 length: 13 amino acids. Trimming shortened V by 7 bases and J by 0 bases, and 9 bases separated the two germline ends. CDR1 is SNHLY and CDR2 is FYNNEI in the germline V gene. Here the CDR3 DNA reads TGTGCCAGCAATCGGGACACTAACTATGGCTACACCTTC. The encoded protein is CASNRDTNYGYTF.

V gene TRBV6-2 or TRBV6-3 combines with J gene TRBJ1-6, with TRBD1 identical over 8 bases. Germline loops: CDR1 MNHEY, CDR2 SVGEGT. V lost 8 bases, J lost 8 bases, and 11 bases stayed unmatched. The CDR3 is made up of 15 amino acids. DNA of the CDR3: TGTGCCAGCTGTTCCTCCGGGACAGGTTATTCACCCCTCCACTTT. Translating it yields CASCSSGTGYSPLHF.

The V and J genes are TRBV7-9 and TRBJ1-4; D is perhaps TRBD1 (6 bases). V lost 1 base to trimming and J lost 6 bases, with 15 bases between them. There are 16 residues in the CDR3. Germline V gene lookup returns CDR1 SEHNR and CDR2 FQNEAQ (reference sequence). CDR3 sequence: CASSLVTGGRHEKLFF. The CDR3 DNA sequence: TGTGCCAGCAGCTTAGTGACTGGGGGCCGGCATGAAAAACTGTTTTTT. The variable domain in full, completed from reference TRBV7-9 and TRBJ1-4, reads DTGVSQNPRHKITKRGQNVTFRCDPISEHNRLYWYRQTLGQGPEFLTYFQNEAQLEKSRLLSDRFSAERPKGSFSTLEIQRTEQGDSAMYLCASSLVTGGRHEKLFFGSGTQLSVL.

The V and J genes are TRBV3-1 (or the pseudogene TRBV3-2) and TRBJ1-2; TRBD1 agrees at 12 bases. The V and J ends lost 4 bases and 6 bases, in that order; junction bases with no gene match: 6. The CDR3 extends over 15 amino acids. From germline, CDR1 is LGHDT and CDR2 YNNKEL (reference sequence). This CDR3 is CASSRYGTGGDGYTF. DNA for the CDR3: TGTGCCAGCAGCCGTTACGGGACAGGGGGCGATGGCTACACCTTC.